The 2 T cell receptor beta chains below were found in one sample sequenced in a study of blood T cell repertoires in COVID-19. The method was immunoSEQ multiplex PCR; TCRdb's version includes in-frame clones alone and lacks a portion of them. The sample records about 390,000 clones, 80% to 90% being singletons. Material: PBMCs or T cells enriched from blood (not recorded which). Receptors originate from a woman between 45 and 60 years old who had recovered from COVID-19.

This chain connects TRBV5-8 to TRBJ1-2; perhaps TRBD1 as D (6 bases). CDR3 size: 18 residues. Trimming removed 3 bases from V and 6 bases from J, with 27 bases in between. CDR1 and CDR2 (germline): SGHTS, YDEGEE. DNA of the CDR3: TGTGCCAGCAGCTCGTACGTGGGGGCCCCGATGGCCCCCAATGGCTACACCTTC. It specifies CASSSYVGAPMAPNGYTF.

This sequence joins TRBV29-1 and TRBJ2-7; the D gene is possibly TRBD1 (5 bases). CDR1 and CDR2 (germline): SQVTM, ANQGSEA. CDR3 length: 12 amino acids. The germline V and J ends were trimmed by 3 bases and 1 base, with 7 bases remaining between them. The CDR3, as DNA: TGCAGCGTTGAGGCAGGGTCCTACGAGCAGTACTTC. Translating it yields CSVEAGSYEQYF.